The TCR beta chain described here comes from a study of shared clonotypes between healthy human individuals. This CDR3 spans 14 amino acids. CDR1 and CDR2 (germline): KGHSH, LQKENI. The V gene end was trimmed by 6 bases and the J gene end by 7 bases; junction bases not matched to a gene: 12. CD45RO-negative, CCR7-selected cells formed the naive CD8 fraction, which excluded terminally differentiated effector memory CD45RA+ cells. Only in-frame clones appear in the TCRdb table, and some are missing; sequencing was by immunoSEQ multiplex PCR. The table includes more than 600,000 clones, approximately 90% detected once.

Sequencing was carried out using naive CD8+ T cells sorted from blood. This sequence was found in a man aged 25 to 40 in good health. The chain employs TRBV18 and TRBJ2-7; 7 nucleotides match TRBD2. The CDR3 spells CASSHPAGTGEQYF. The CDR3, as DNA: TGTGCCAGCTCCCACCCAGCGGGAACGGGTGAGCAGTACTTC.